The sequence of this T cell receptor beta chain was determined in a study of T cells in Graves' hyperthyroidism and ophthalmopathy. General study findings and limits: Blood held most thyroid clonotypes expanded above 0.001 frequency.

Newly diagnosed hyperthyroidism, duration under 2 months, in patients aged 18 to 65. Uncontrolled infection, other autoimmune disease, pregnancy or lactation disqualified patients from enrolment. About this clonotype: Its antigen remains unidentified.

The CDR3 covers 14 residues. The germline V and J ends were trimmed by 11 bases and 7 bases, with 21 bases remaining between them. Per germline, CDR1 MGHDK and CDR2 SYGVNS. There were TCR beta CDR3 regions amplified from RNA transcripts. The HTBI primer set served for first-round RT-PCR of the TCR CDR3. TCRdb called the multiplex PCR reads again in MiXCR, with one record for every CDR3 protein. The table records 250,000 to 300,000 distinct CDR3 sequences, 10% to 15% of them present only once. The source is a woman aged 25-40 years with Graves' hyperthyroidism that later progressed to Graves' ophthalmopathy. This sequence joins TRBV25-1 and TRBJ1-5, with D unclear. Sequencing input: blood. CDR3 sequence: CAPKRVNGGQPQHF. The CDR3, as DNA: TGTGCCCCCAAGAGGGTGAACGGAGGGCAGCCCCAGCATTTT.